This TCR beta chain was captured by sequencing in a study of blood T cell repertoires in COVID-19. Study at large: Spain, Italy and the United States supplied samples that represented acute and convalescent COVID-19.

As originally analysed: Reference gene primer amplification yielded estimated nucleated cell counts. Sequenced by immunoSEQ multiplex PCR; TCRdb stores in-frame clones only, minus some. V and J calls and clone size are copied from that table; D and trimming were computed from the DNA. The sample records around 46,000 clones, 88% being singletons. The ends lost 4 bases at V and 6 bases at J; junction bases unmatched: 8. The CDR3 runs 16 residues. Germline lookup yields CDR1 SGHDT and CDR2 YYEEEE. The chain has TRBV5-6 and TRBJ2-2; 11 bases line up with TRBD2. Source material: peripheral blood. The sequence was obtained from a man aged 50-59 years with acute or convalescent COVID-19. Here the CDR3 reads CASSRRLAGSAGELFF. DNA for the CDR3: TGTGCCAGCAGCCGCCGACTAGCGGGATCGGCCGGGGAGCTGTTTTTT. Combining the CDR3 with reference TRBV5-6 and TRBJ2-2 gives the whole variable domain DAGVTQSPTHLIKTRGQQVTLRCSPKSGHDTVSWYQQALGQGPQFIFQYYEEEERQRGNFPDRFSGHQFPNYSSELNVNALLLGDSALYLCASSRRLAGSAGELFFGEGSRLTVL.